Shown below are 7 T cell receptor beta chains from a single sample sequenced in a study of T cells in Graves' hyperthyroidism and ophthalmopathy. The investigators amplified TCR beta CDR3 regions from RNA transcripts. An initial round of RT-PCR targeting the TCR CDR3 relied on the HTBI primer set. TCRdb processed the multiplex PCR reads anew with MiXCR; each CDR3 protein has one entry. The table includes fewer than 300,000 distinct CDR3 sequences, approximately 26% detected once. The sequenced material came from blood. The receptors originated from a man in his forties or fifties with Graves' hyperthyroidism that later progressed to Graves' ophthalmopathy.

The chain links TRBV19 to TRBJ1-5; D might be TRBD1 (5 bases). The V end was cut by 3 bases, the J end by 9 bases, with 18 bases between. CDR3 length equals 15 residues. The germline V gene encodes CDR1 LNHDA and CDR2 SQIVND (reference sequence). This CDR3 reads CASSMGTASQGPQHF. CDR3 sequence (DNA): TGTGCCAGTAGTATGGGGACCGCTTCCCAGGGGCCCCAGCATTTT.

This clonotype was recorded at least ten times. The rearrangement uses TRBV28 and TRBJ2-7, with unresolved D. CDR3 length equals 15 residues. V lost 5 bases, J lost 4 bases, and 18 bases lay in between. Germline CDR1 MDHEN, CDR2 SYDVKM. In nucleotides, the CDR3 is TGTGCCAGCAGTGAACAGTATGTGAAATCTTACGAGCAGTACTTC. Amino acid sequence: CASSEQYVKSYEQYF.

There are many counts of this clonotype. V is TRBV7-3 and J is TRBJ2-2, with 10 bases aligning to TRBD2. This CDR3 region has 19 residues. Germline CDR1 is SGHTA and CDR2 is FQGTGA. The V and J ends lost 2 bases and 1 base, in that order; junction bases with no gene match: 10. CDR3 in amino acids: CASSLRLAGAVGNTGELFF. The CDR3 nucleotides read TGTGCCAGCAGCTTACGTCTAGCGGGAGCGGTGGGGAACACCGGGGAGCTGTTTTTT.

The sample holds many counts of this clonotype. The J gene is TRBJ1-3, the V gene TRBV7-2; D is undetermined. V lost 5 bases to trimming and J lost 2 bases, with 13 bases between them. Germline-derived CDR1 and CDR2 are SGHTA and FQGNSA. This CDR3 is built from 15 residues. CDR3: CASSLRQATGNTIYF. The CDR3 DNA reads TGTGCCAGCAGCCTAAGGCAGGCCACTGGAAACACCATATATTTT.

CDR3 sequence reads: CASSPRNTGELFF. The CDR3 DNA reads TGTGCCAGCAGCCCCCGGAATACCGGGGAGCTGTTTTTT. The chain couples TRBV3-1 to TRBJ2-2; D is undetermined. This CDR3 has 13 amino acids. V lost 4 bases and J lost 5, with 8 bases in between. The V gene's germline CDR1 is LGHDT and CDR2 YNNKEL (reference sequence).

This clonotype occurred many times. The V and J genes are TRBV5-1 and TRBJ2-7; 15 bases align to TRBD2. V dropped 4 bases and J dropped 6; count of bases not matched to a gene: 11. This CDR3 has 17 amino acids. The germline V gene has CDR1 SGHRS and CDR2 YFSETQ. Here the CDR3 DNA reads TGCGCCAGCAGCACGGGACTAGCGGGAGGATCCCCCTCCGAGCAGTACTTC. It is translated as CASSTGLAGGSPSEQYF.

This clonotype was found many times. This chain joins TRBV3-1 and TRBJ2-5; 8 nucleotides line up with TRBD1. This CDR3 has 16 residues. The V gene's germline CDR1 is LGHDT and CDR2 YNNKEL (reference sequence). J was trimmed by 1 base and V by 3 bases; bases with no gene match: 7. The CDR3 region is CASSHGRGPSQETQYF. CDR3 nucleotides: TGTGCCAGCAGCCATGGCAGGGGGCCTTCCCAAGAGACCCAGTACTTC.